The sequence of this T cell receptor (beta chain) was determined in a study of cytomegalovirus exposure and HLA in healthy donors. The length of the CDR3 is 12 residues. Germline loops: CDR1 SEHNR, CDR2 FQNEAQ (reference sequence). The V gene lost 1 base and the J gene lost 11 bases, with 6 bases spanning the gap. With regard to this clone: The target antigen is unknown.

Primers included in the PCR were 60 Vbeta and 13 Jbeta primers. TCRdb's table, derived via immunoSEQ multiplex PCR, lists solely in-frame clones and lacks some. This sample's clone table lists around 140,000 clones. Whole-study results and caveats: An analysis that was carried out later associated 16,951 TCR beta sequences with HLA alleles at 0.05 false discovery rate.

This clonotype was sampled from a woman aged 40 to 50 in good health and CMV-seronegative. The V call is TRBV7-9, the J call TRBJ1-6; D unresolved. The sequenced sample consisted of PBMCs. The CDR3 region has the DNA TGTGCCAGCAGCTTAGAAACTCCACCCCTCCACTTT. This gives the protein CASSLETPPLHF.